The T cell receptor (beta chain) under discussion was sequenced for a study of T cell changes during pregnancy in multiple sclerosis. The data were produced by immunoSEQ multiplex PCR, yet TCRdb's version contains in-frame clones alone and is incomplete. The profile shows some 100,000 clones, 94% of them singletons. Trimming removed 0 bases at V and 0 bases at J, with 8 bases between. The germline gives CDR1 MNHNS, CDR2 SASEGT. The CDR3 totals 16 residues. The source was peripheral blood, collected before pregnancy. This sequence originates from a female donor with multiple sclerosis, enrolled in a pregnancy study. The V call is TRBV6-1, the J call TRBJ1-4; no firm D call. This CDR3 is CASSEAHSATNEKLFF. DNA of the CDR3: TGTGCCAGCAGTGAAGCCCACAGTGCAACTAATGAAAAACTGTTTTTT.